The rows below give T cell receptor beta chains drawn from one sample of a study of T cells in Graves' hyperthyroidism and ophthalmopathy. In TCRdb, the multiplex PCR reads were re-called with MiXCR into one record per CDR3 protein. This sample has 300,000 to 450,000 distinct CDR3 sequences, with just under 25% found just once. The sample taken for sequencing was blood. These TCRs come from a man aged 50 or older with Graves' hyperthyroidism. CDR3s include the opening cysteine and the closing phenylalanine or tryptophan. The D gene is left open where the match is weak. A row's size may be missing; if present it is once, few, many or a size class.

V gene	clone size	D gene	J gene	CDR3 protein	CDR3 DNA
TRBV3-1	NA	NA	TRBJ2-7	CASSKYRGPYEQYF	TGTGCCAGCAGCAAATACCGGGGGCCCTACGAGCAGTACTTC
TRBV3-1	many	NA	TRBJ1-1	CASSHPKGTEAFF	TGTGCCAGCAGCCACCCTAAGGGCACTGAAGCTTTCTTT
TRBV12-3/TRBV12-4	NA	TRBD2	TRBJ2-1	CASHGTNEQFF	TGTGCCAGCCATGGGACTAACGAGCAGTTCTTC
TRBV6-5	NA	NA	TRBJ1-1	CASSYLDATEAFF	TGTGCCAGCAGTTACCTGGATGCCACCGAAGCTTTCTTT
TRBV5-4	NA	TRBD1	TRBJ1-1	CASSLTGGAGEAFF	TGTGCCAGCAGCTTGACAGGGGGCGCCGGTGAAGCTTTCTTT
TRBV7-2	NA	NA	TRBJ2-6	CASSASGTRPESALTF	TGTGCCAGCAGCGCGTCCGGGACTCGACCGGAGTCAGCCCTGACTTTC
TRBV20-1	many	NA	TRBJ2-7	CSAPSFSGLYEQYF	TGCAGTGCTCCAAGTTTCAGCGGCCTATACGAGCAGTACTTC
TRBV10-3	NA	TRBD1	TRBJ2-3	CAISESSTGATDTQYF	TGTGCCATCAGTGAGTCCTCCACAGGGGCTACAGATACGCAGTATTTT
TRBV5-4	NA	TRBD1	TRBJ2-7	CASSSGTGYYEQYF	TGTGCCAGCAGCTCCGGGACAGGGTACTACGAGCAGTACTTC
TRBV19	few	NA	TRBJ1-1	CASGDWNTEAFF	TGTGCCAGTGGGGACTGGAACACTGAAGCTTTCTTT
TRBV27	few	NA	TRBJ1-6	CASRDDGSYNSPLHF	TGTGCCAGCAGAGATGATGGCTCCTATAATTCACCCCTCCACTTT
TRBV28	many	NA	TRBJ2-5	CASRIATEGQETQYF	TGTGCCAGCAGAATAGCGACTGAGGGCCAAGAGACCCAGTACTTC
TRBV18	NA	NA	TRBJ1-1	CASSPSNPVNTEAFF	TGTGCCAGCTCTCCCTCTAATCCGGTGAACACTGAAGCTTTCTTT
TRBV5-1	few	NA	TRBJ2-4	CASTSGVAKNIQYF	TGCGCCAGCACATCGGGGGTAGCCAAAAACATTCAGTACTTC
TRBV12-3/TRBV12-4	NA	NA	TRBJ2-7	CASSYQGIYEQYF	TGTGCCAGCAGTTATCAAGGTATCTACGAGCAGTACTTC
TRBV3-1	many	NA	TRBJ2-7	CASSQVDAEQYF	TGTGCCAGCAGCCAAGTGGATGCCGAGCAGTACTTC